These 11 T cell receptor beta chains were sequenced from one sample in a study of shared clonotypes between healthy human individuals (dated by TCRdb to 2018 to 2021). Libraries were constructed by the immunoSEQ multiplex PCR assay. In TCRdb, the immuneACCESS table is reduced to in-frame sequences with V and J assigned. These tables do not hold every clone; where another copy was compared, an unresolved V gene accounts for under half, and the others remain unexplained. Across this sample there are some 2.1 million clones, with approximately 92% seen only once. Around 1.7% of the sample is in the top ten clones. CD8 naive samples were CD45RO-negative cells positively selected for CCR7, giving a CD45RA+CCR7+ population that excluded TemRA cells. Sequencing was done on a sample of naive CD8+ T cells from PBMCs. This specimen's cell subset or site label, per the study, means: CD45RA+CCR7+. The receptors here all came from a man younger than 35 in good health. Some clones in this sample may be carry-over from other donors' samples.

This sequence joins TRBV7-9 and TRBJ1-3; possible D gene TRBD1, 5 bases. Germline loops: CDR1 SEHNR, CDR2 FQNEAQ (reference sequence). The V gene lost 5 bases and the J gene lost 0 bases, with 11 bases spanning the gap. This CDR3 is built from 15 residues. CDR3 loop: CASSPGPFSGNTIYF. CDR3 nucleotide sequence: TGTGCCAGCAGCCCAGGGCCCTTCTCTGGAAACACCATATATTTT.

The chain joins TRBV18 to TRBJ2-5, with 9 bases fitting TRBD1. After removal of 1 base from V and 5 bases from J, the junction contained 2 bases not matched to a gene. CDR1 KGHSH and CDR2 LQKENI come from the germline V gene. The CDR3 has 14 amino acids. As DNA, the CDR3 is TGTGCCAGCTCACCACGGACAGGGGTGGAGACCCAGTACTTC. It encodes CASSPRTGVETQYF.

The V and J genes are TRBV10-3 and TRBJ2-1; maybe TRBD2 (5 bases). CDR1 and CDR2 (germline): ENHRY, SYGVKD. The CDR3 spans 15 residues. V was shortened by 2 bases and J by 3 bases, with 11 bases between the two germline ends. CDR3 sequence (DNA): TGTGCCATCAGTGAGGCGGCTAGCTACTACAATGAGCAGTTCTTC. Translating it yields CAISEAASYYNEQFF.

This sequence joins TRBV5-1 and TRBJ1-2, with TRBD1 matching 10 bases. The CDR3 consists of 15 residues. The V gene end was trimmed by 8 bases and the J gene end by 2 bases; junction bases not matched to a gene: 9. Germline V gene data show CDR1 as SGHRS and CDR2 as YFSETQ. CDR3 protein: CASKGPGQGNYGYTF. For the CDR3, the DNA is TGCGCCAGTAAGGGCCCGGGACAGGGGAACTATGGCTACACCTTC. The complete variable domain, with remaining parts taken from reference TRBV5-1 and TRBJ1-2, reads KAGVTQTPRYLIKTRGQQVTLSCSPISGHRSVSWYQQTPGQGLQFLFEYFSETQRNKGNFPGRFSGRQFSNSRSEMNVSTLELGDSALYLCASKGPGQGNYGYTFGSGTRLTVV.

With respect to this clone: At the DNA level, this CDR3 is encoded by other sequences in the same sample as well. V usage is TRBV11-2 and J usage is TRBJ1-2, with 9 bases lining up with TRBD1. The junction had 3 bases not matched to a gene; V was cut back by 5 bases and J by 5 bases. The CDR3 spans 13 residues. The germline V gene encodes CDR1 SGHAT and CDR2 FQNNGV. The CDR3: CASSPGTGYGYTF. The CDR3, as DNA: TGTGCCAGCAGCCCAGGGACAGGGTATGGCTACACCTTC.

The chain has TRBV5-4 and TRBJ2-1; no reliable D call. CDR3 length: 12 residues. Germline lookup yields CDR1 SGHNT and CDR2 YYREEE (reference sequence). V lost 7 bases and J lost 9, with 14 bases in between. The CDR3 DNA is TGTGCCAGCTCGGATCGGATGAGTGAGCAGTTCTTC. This gives the protein CASSDRMSEQFF.

The chain uses TRBV28 and TRBJ1-3; a weak D match, TRBD1 (6 bases). The CDR3 has 16 residues. Germline V CDR1 and CDR2: MDHEN, SYDVKM. V lost 3 bases and J lost 4, with 16 bases in between. The CDR3 reads CASSLGSSGAGNTIYF. In DNA, the CDR3 is TGTGCCAGCAGTTTGGGCTCTTCAGGGGCGGGAAACACCATATATTTT.

This sequence joins TRBV5-1 and TRBJ1-1; D gene ambiguous. The ends were cut back, 5 bases at V and 3 bases at J, with 14 bases in the middle. The CDR3 loop spans 14 amino acids. Looked up from germline, CDR1 is SGHRS and CDR2 is YFSETQ. The CDR3 spells CASSGLGMDTEAFF. The CDR3 DNA reads as TGCGCCAGCAGTGGTCTGGGGATGGACACTGAAGCTTTCTTT.

V gene TRBV6-1 combines with J gene TRBJ2-7, with D hard to call. With 1 base removed from V and 3 bases from J, the gap between germline ends came to 7 bases. Germline V CDR1 and CDR2: MNHNS, SASEGT. CDR3 length equals 13 residues. CDR3 bases: TGTGCCAGCAGTGAAGGAGCCTACTACGAGCAGTACTTC. It encodes CASSEGAYYEQYF.

The rearrangement links TRBV4-3 to TRBJ2-6; D unclear. The ends were cut back, 1 base at V and 0 bases at J, with 4 bases in the middle. Germline lookup yields CDR1 LGHNA and CDR2 YSLEER. The CDR3 runs 15 residues. The CDR3 spells CASSQATSGANVLTF. For the CDR3, the DNA is TGCGCCAGCAGCCAAGCGACCTCTGGGGCCAACGTCCTGACTTTC.

This chain joins TRBV5-1 and TRBJ1-1; D remains unclear. Trimming removed 0 bases from V and 5 bases from J, with 17 bases in between. The CDR3 is 16 amino acids. CDR1 is SGHRS and CDR2 is YFSETQ in the germline V gene. DNA of the CDR3: TGCGCCAGCAGCTTGGAGGAAATAGGTGGAGTAACTGAAGCTTTCTTT. This translates into CASSLEEIGGVTEAFF.